The 12 T cell receptor beta chains listed next were all sequenced from one sample in a study of blood T cells in healthy people across ages. Sample-barcoded 5' priming and a J-beta primer mix drove a second PCR of roughly 6 to 12 cycles. In TCRdb, the 5' RACE reads were re-called with MiXCR into one record per CDR3 protein. The sample includes some 710,000 distinct CDR3 sequences, about 47% of them seen just once. The sequenced sample consisted of blood. The source is a man older than 75 in good health.

The chain combines TRBV24-1 with TRBJ2-5; no firm D call. Trimming shortened V by 9 bases and J by 1 base, and 14 bases separated the two germline ends. CDR3 size: 14 residues. In germline, CDR1 is KGHDR, CDR2 SFDVKD. DNA of the CDR3: TGTGCCACCCCAGTTATACCACGCCAAGAGACCCAGTACTTC. Translating gives CATPVIPRQETQYF.

The chain joins TRBV11-2 to TRBJ2-7; D not certain. Trimming took 0 bases from V and 6 from J, leaving 12 bases between them. This CDR3 is 14 amino acids long. The germline gives CDR1 SGHAT, CDR2 FQNNGV. CDR3 DNA: TGTGCCAGCAGCTTAGATAGTAGGGTCGTCGAGCAGTACTTC. Protein: CASSLDSRVVEQYF.

This clonotype was seen ten or more times. The chain couples TRBV7-2 to TRBJ2-5; 8 bases fit TRBD2. V gave up 3 bases and J gave up 5 bases; unmatched junction bases: 8. CDR1 is SGHTA and CDR2 is FQGNSA in the germline V gene. This CDR3 spans 15 amino acids. CDR3 sequence: CASSLESGRVETQYF. In nucleotides, the CDR3 is TGTGCCAGCAGCTTGGAGAGCGGGAGAGTTGAGACCCAGTACTTC.

This clonotype appeared many times. V usage is TRBV20-1 and J usage is TRBJ2-1; a possible D gene is TRBD2 (6 bases). V was pared by 3 bases and J by 7 bases, with 13 bases between. The CDR3 length is 13 residues. Germline assignment: CDR1 DFQATT and CDR2 SNEGSKA (reference sequence). The chain's CDR3 is CSARRLVSNEQFF. The CDR3 region has the DNA TGCAGTGCTAGGAGACTAGTTAGTAATGAGCAGTTCTTC.

The rearrangement links TRBV5-1 to TRBJ2-5, with D maybe TRBD2 (6 bases). V lost 4 bases to trimming and J lost 1 base, with 8 bases between them. The CDR3 has 13 residues. Looked up from germline, CDR1 is SGHRS and CDR2 is YFSETQ. The CDR3 sequence is CASSRGFQETQYF. Here the CDR3 DNA reads TGCGCCAGCAGCCGGGGGTTCCAAGAGACCCAGTACTTC.

On this clonotype: The junction does not match germline at one end; this may be a read error. The chain employs TRBV5-1 and TRBJ2-7, with 10 positions matching TRBD2. CDR3 length: 17 residues. CDR1 is SGHRS and CDR2 is YFSETQ in the germline V gene. DNA for the CDR3: TGCGCCGGCAGTTCAGGCAGGAACAGCGGGAGGGCCTACGAGCAGTACTTC. As protein: CAGSSGRNSGRAYEQYF. The full variable domain, rest sourced from reference TRBV5-1 and TRBJ2-7, is KAGVTQTPRYLIKTRGQQVTLSCSPISGHRSVSWYQQTPGQGLQFLFEYFSETQRNKGNFPGRFSGRQFSNSRSEMNVSTLELGDSALYLCAGSSGRNSGRAYEQYFGPGTRLTVT.

Notes on this clonotype: This may come from a read error, since a much larger clone is one base off. The CDR3 region has the DNA TGTGCCAGCGCCCACCCCTACGAGCAGTACTTC. It yields the protein CASAHPYEQYF. The rearrangement uses TRBV12-3 or TRBV12-4 and TRBJ2-7; no clear D gene. This CDR3 is 11 amino acids long. With 8 bases removed from V and 2 bases from J, the gap between germline ends came to 7 bases.

V usage is TRBV7-9 and J usage is TRBJ2-5; TRBD1 might be the D (7 bases). Germline-derived CDR1 and CDR2 are SEHNR and FQNEAQ (reference sequence). The CDR3 consists of 16 residues. V dropped 5 bases and J dropped 11 bases, with 27 bases sitting between them. The CDR3 loop reads CASSPYGEQGRYGQYF. The CDR3 DNA follows: TGTGCCAGCAGCCCTTACGGAGAACAGGGGAGGTACGGGCAGTACTTC.

The CDR3 region is CASSELAGGPYEQFF. The CDR3 DNA sequence: TGCGCCAGCAGCGAACTAGCGGGAGGGCCCTACGAGCAGTTCTTC. The J gene is TRBJ2-1, the V gene TRBV5-1; 13 nucleotides agree with TRBD2. Unmatched junction bases numbered 8, after V lost 4 bases and J lost 10 bases. The CDR3 runs 15 residues. Germline V lookup: CDR1 SGHRS, CDR2 YFSETQ.

This clonotype was picked up a small number of times. This sequence joins TRBV10-3 and TRBJ2-7; D remains unclear. Per the germline V gene, CDR1 is ENHRY and CDR2 is SYGVKD. V was clipped by 0 bases and J by 6 bases, with 12 bases between them. The CDR3 covers 14 residues. Here the CDR3 reads CAISESGWEPEQYF. In DNA, the CDR3 is TGTGCCATCAGTGAGTCGGGTTGGGAACCCGAGCAGTACTTC.

The chain joins TRBV20-1 to TRBJ1-2; TRBD1 matches at 8 bases. The trim removed 8 bases at V and 6 bases at J, leaving 8 bases unmatched. The CDR3 has 12 residues. Germline assignment: CDR1 DFQATT and CDR2 SNEGSKA (reference sequence). This chain's CDR3 is CSFDRGANGYTF. CDR3 DNA sequence: TGCAGTTTTGACAGGGGCGCGAATGGCTACACCTTC.

The chain employs TRBV7-2 and TRBJ2-7; 10 bases agree with TRBD2. CDR3 length: 14 amino acids. Per the germline V gene, CDR1 is SGHTA and CDR2 is FQGNSA. Trimming took 0 bases from V and 7 from J; bases not matched to a gene: 3. The CDR3 is CASSLALLAGEQYF. CDR3 coding DNA: TGTGCCAGCAGCTTAGCTCTACTAGCGGGGGAGCAGTACTTC.